The TCR beta chain under discussion was sequenced for a study of T-cell reconstitution after alpha-beta-depleted transplantation in children. Preparation of the TCRbeta library involved a method that used unique molecular identifiers. Using its own MiXCR run on the PCR reads, TCRdb lists one record per CDR3 protein. The top ten clones hold over 4.5% of a sample with about 420,000 distinct CDR3 sequences, 11% of them seen once. The V and J ends lost 0 bases and 10 bases respectively, with 10 bases between them. There are 13 residues in the CDR3. The germline V gene encodes CDR1 SGHAT and CDR2 FQNNGV. This clonotype was found many times.

This receptor was identified in a human donor who donated a stem cell graft to a child with acute myeloid leukemia. The chain links TRBV11-2 to TRBJ1-5; no firm D call. This specimen consisted of PBMCs from the stem cell graft donor, obtained from the stem cell graft. CDR3 residues: CASSLEWGSPQHF. The DNA for the CDR3 is TGTGCCAGCAGCTTAGAGTGGGGAAGCCCCCAGCATTTT.